Shown below are 8 T cell receptor beta chains from a single sample sequenced in a study of T cells in Graves' hyperthyroidism and ophthalmopathy. The TCR beta CDR3 regions underwent amplification using RNA transcripts as the source. When the TCR CDR3 underwent first-round RT-PCR, the HTBI primer set was used. TCRdb reprocessed the multiplex PCR reads with MiXCR, giving one entry per CDR3 protein. The table records a few hundred thousand distinct CDR3 sequences, around an eighth of them present only once. The sample taken for sequencing was blood. These receptors all stem from a man aged 25-45 years with Graves' hyperthyroidism that later progressed to Graves' ophthalmopathy.

Ten or more counts support this clonotype. This chain links TRBV7-9 with TRBJ2-7; D call uncertain. V lost 1 base and J 3 bases, leaving 7 bases between the germline ends. This CDR3 comprises 13 residues. CDR1 is SEHNR and CDR2 is FQNEAQ in the germline V gene (reference sequence). For the CDR3, the DNA is TGTGCCAGCAGCTTAGATCAGGACTACGAGCAGTACTTC. Its protein product is CASSLDQDYEQYF.

This chain links TRBV14 with TRBJ2-7; 11 bases align to TRBD2. V shed 1 base, J shed 3 bases, and the junction held 2 bases outside the gene matches. Germline loops: CDR1 SGHDN, CDR2 FVKESK. The CDR3 totals 15 residues. The CDR3 DNA sequence: TGTGCCAGCAGCCAAGGACTAGCGGGGATCTACGAGCAGTACTTC. Its translation is CASSQGLAGIYEQYF.

This clonotype was seen more than once but under ten times. The V gene is TRBV6-2 or TRBV6-3, the J gene TRBJ2-3, with 9 bases aligning to TRBD2. Germline values: CDR1 MNHEY, CDR2 SVGEGT. The CDR3 runs 18 residues. V lost 0 bases and J lost 4; bases outside the gene matches: 11. This chain's CDR3 is CASSYSGEGGGAADTQYF. CDR3 DNA: TGTGCCAGCAGTTACTCGGGGGAGGGCGGGGGGGCTGCAGATACGCAGTATTTT.

This clonotype was counted a few times. J is TRBJ2-6 and V is TRBV11-2, with D possibly TRBD2 on 5 matching bases. The CDR3 runs 19 residues. In germline, CDR1 is SGHAT, CDR2 FQNNGV. Trimming took 3 bases from V and 0 from J, leaving 18 bases between them. The CDR3, as DNA: TGTGCCAGCAGCTTGGGGAGATGGGGATCAAACTCTGGGGCCAACGTCCTGACTTTC. As protein: CASSLGRWGSNSGANVLTF.

The V call is TRBV20-1, the J call TRBJ1-5; 8 bases match TRBD1. This CDR3 is 16 amino acids long. Germline V gives CDR1 DFQATT, CDR2 SNEGSKA (reference sequence). J gave up 1 base and V 5 bases, and 10 bases lay outside the gene matches. The CDR3 nucleotides are TGCAGTGCTTTCGGTAAGACAGGGGCCAGCAATCAGCCCCAGCATTTT. This translates into CSAFGKTGASNQPQHF.

Regarding this clonotype: A much more abundant neighbour one base away suggests this may be a read error. This chain joins TRBV28 and TRBJ1-5, with unresolved D. Germline-derived CDR1 and CDR2 are MDHEN and SYDVKM. This CDR3 is built from 13 residues. CDR3 DNA sequence: TGTGCCAGCAGCCCCCATAGCGATCAGCCCCAGCATTTT. Amino acids: CASSPHSDQPQHF.

This clonotype appeared many times. This rearrangement joins TRBV6-1 to TRBJ2-5; TRBD1 matches 11 bases. The germline CDR1 and CDR2 sequences are MNHNS and SASEGT. V gave up 7 bases and J gave up 5 bases; unmatched junction bases: 12. This CDR3 has 16 residues. The CDR3 DNA reads TGTGCCAGCAACTCTATTCGGACAGGGGGCTCGGAGACCCAGTACTTC. It encodes CASNSIRTGGSETQYF.

The table lists this clonotype with many counts. The V call is TRBV20-1, the J call TRBJ2-3; 8 bases agree with TRBD1. Trimming took 0 bases from V and 3 from J; bases not matched to a gene: 8. CDR3 length: 16 amino acids. Per the germline V gene, CDR1 is DFQATT and CDR2 is SNEGSKA (reference sequence). Here the CDR3 reads CSARDLDRGFTDTQYF. Written as DNA, the CDR3 is TGCAGTGCTAGAGACCTTGACAGGGGATTTACAGATACGCAGTATTTT.